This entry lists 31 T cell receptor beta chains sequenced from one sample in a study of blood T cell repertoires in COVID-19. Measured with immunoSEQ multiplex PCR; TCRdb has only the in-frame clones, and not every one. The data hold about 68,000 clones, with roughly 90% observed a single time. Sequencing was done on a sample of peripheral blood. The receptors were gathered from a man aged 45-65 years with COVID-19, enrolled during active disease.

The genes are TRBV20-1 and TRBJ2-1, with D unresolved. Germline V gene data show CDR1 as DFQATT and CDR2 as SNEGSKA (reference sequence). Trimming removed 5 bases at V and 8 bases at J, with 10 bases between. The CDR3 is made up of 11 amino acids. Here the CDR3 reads CSARRRDEQFF. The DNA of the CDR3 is TGCAGTGCTCGACGTCGGGATGAGCAGTTCTTC.

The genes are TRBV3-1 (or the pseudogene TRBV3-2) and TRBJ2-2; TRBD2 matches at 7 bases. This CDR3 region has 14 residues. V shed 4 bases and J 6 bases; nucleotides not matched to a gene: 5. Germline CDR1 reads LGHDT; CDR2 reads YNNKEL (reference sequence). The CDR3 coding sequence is TGTGCCAGCAGCCCTGGGGAGGGTGCCGGGGAGCTGTTTTTT. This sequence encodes CASSPGEGAGELFF.

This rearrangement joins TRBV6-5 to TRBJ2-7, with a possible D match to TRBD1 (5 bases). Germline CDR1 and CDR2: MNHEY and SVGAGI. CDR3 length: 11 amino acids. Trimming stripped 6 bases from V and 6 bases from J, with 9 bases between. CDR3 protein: CASRGVGEQYF. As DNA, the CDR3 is TGTGCCAGCAGAGGGGTGGGCGAGCAGTACTTC.

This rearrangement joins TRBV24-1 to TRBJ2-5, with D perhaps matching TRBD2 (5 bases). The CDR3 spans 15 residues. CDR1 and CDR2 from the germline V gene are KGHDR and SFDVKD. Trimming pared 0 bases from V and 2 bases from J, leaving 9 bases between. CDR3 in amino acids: CATSDLTSSQETQYF. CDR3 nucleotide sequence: TGTGCCACCAGTGATTTGACTAGTTCTCAAGAGACCCAGTACTTC.

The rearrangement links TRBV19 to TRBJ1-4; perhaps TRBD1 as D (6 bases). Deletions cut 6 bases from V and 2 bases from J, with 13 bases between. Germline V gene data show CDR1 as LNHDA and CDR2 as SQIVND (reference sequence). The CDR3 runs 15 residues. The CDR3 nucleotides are TGTGCCAGTAGCCCTAAGGGGGAGACTAATGAAAAACTGTTTTTT. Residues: CASSPKGETNEKLFF.

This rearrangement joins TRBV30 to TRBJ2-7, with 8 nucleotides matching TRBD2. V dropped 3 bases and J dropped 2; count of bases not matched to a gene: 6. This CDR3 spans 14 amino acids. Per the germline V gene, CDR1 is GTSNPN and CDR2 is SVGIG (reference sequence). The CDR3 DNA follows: TGTGCCTGGAGAACTAGCGGCCTTACCTACGAGCAGTACTTC. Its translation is CAWRTSGLTYEQYF.

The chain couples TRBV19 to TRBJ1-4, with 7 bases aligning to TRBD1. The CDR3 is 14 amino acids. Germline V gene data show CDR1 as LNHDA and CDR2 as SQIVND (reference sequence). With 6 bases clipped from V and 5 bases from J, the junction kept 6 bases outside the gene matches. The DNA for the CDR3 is TGTGCCAGTAGCGTACAGGGGTTAAATGAAAAACTGTTTTTT. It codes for CASSVQGLNEKLFF.

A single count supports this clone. In nucleotides, the CDR3 is TGTGCCAGTCTGGACAGTCATACGCAGTATTTT. Protein product: CASLDSHTQYF. The rearrangement uses TRBV19 and TRBJ2-3, with D perhaps TRBD1 (6 bases). This CDR3 region has 11 residues. Trimming removed 8 bases at V and 7 bases at J, with 10 bases between. Germline lookup yields CDR1 LNHDA and CDR2 SQIVND (reference sequence).

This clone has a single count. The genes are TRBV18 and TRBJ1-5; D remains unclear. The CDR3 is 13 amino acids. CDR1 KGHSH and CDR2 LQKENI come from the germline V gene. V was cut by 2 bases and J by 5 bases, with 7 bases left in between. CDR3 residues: CASSPGSDQPQHF. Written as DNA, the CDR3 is TGTGCCAGCTCACCAGGGAGCGATCAGCCCCAGCATTTT.

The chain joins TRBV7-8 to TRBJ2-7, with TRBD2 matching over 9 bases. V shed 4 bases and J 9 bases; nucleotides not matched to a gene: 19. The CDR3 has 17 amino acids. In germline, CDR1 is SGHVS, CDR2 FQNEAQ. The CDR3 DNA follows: TGTGCCAGCAGCTCCTCACTTAGCGGGAGAGTACCATCCTCGCAGTACTTC. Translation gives CASSSSLSGRVPSSQYF.

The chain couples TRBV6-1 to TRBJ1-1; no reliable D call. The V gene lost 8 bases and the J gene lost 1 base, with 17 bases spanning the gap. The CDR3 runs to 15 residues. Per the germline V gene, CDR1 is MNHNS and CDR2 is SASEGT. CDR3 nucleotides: TGTGCCAGCGGACTGGCACCCGTCCAGAACACTGAAGCTTTCTTT. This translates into CASGLAPVQNTEAFF.

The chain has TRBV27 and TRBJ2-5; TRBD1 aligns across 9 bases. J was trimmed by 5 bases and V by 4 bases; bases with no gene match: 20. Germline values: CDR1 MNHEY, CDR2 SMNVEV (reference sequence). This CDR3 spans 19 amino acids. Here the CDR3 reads CASSSKDRGTRSLTETQYF. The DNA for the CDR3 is TGTGCCAGCAGTTCAAAAGACAGGGGGACAAGGTCGTTGACTGAGACCCAGTACTTC.

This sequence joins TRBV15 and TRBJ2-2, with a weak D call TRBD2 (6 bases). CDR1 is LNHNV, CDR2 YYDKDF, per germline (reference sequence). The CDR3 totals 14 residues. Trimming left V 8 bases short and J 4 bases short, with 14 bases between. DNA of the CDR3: TGTGCCACCTTAGGGACTCCACTCACCGGGGAGCTGTTTTTT. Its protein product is CATLGTPLTGELFF. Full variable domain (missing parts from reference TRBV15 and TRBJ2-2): DAMVIQNPRYQVTQFGKPVTLSCSQTLNHNVMYWYQQKSSQAPKLLFHYYDKDFNNEADTPDNFQSRRPNTSFCFLDIRSPGLGDTAMYLCATLGTPLTGELFFGEGSRLTVL.

Written as DNA, the CDR3 is TGCGCCAGCAGCTTTGGGACTAGCGGGAGGGTCTACAATGAGCAGTTCTTC. Amino acid sequence: CASSFGTSGRVYNEQFF. V usage is TRBV5-1 and J usage is TRBJ2-1, with 16 bases lining up with TRBD2. The CDR3 runs to 17 residues. The V segment lost 2 bases and the J segment 3 bases; nucleotides outside the gene matches: 2. CDR1 and CDR2 (germline): SGHRS, YFSETQ.

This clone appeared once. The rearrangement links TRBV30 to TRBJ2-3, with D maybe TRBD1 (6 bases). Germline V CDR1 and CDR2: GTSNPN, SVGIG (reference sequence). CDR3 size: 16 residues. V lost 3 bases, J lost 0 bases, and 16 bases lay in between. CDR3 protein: CAWSDRTAVSTDTQYF. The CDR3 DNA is TGTGCCTGGAGCGACCGGACAGCCGTGAGCACAGATACGCAGTATTTT.

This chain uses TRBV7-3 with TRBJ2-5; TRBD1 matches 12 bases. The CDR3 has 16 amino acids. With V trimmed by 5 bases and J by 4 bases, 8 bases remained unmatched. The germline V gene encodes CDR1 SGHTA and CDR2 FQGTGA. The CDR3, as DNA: TGTGCCAGCAGCCTTTCCGGGACAGGGGGCGGAGAGACCCAGTACTTC. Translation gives CASSLSGTGGGETQYF.

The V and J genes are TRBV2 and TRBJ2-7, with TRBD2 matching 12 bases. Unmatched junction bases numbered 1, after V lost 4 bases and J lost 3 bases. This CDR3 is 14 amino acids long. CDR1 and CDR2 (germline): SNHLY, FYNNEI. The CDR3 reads CASSGTSGNYEQYV. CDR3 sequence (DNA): TGTGCCAGCAGTGGGACTAGCGGGAACTACGAGCAGTACGTC.

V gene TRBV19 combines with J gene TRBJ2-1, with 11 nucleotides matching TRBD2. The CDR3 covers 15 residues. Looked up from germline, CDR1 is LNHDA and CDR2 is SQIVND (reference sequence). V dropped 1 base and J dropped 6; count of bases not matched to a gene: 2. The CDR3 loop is CASSIGLAGGNEQFF. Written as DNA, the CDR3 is TGTGCCAGTAGTATAGGGCTAGCGGGAGGCAATGAGCAGTTCTTC.

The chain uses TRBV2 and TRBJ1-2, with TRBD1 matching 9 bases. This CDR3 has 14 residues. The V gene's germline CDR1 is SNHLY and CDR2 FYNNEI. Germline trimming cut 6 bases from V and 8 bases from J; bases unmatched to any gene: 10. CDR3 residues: CASRPGQGNRGYTF. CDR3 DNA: TGTGCCAGCAGACCGGGACAGGGAAATAGGGGCTACACCTTC.

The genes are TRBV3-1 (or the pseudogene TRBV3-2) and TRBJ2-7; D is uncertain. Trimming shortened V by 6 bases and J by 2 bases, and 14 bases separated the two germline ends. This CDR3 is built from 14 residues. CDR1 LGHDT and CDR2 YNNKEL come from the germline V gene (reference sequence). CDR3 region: CASSPTQVAYEQYF. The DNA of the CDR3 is TGTGCCAGCAGTCCGACCCAGGTCGCCTACGAGCAGTACTTC.

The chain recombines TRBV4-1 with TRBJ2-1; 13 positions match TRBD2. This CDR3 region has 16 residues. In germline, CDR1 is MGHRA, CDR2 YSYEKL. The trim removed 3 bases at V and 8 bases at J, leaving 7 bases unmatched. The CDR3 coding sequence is TGCGCCAGCAGCCAGAAGGGACTAGCGGGAAGGTATGAGCAGTTCTTC. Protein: CASSQKGLAGRYEQFF.

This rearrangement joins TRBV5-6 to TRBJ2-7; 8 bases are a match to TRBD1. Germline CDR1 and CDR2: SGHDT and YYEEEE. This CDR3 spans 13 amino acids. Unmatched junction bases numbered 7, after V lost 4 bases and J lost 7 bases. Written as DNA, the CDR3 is TGTGCCAGCAGCCCGCCAGGGGGCAAAGAGCAGTACTTC. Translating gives CASSPPGGKEQYF.

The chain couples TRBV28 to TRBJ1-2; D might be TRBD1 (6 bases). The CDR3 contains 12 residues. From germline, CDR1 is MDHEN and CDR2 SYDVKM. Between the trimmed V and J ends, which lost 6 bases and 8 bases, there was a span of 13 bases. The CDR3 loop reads CASSLPRGGYTF. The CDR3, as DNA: TGTGCCAGCAGCCTACCCAGGGGCGGCTACACCTTC.

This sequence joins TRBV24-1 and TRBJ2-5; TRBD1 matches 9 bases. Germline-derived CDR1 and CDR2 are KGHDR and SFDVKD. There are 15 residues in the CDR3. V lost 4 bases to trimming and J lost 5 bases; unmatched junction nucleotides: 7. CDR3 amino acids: CATSDMGQGGETQYF. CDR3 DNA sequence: TGTGCCACCAGTGACATGGGACAGGGCGGGGAGACCCAGTACTTC.

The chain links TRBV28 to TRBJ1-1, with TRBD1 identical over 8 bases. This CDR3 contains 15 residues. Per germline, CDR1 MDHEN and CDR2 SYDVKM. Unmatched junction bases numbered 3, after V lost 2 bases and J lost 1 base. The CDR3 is CASSLLGTGNTEAFF. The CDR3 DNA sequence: TGTGCCAGCAGTTTACTCGGGACAGGGAACACTGAAGCTTTCTTT.

The CDR3 protein is CSVVAGAGPDTQYF. DNA of the CDR3: TGCAGCGTTGTCGCGGGAGCGGGCCCAGATACGCAGTATTTT. This chain joins TRBV29-1 and TRBJ2-3; TRBD2 aligns across 7 bases. J gave up 4 bases and V 4 bases, and 8 bases lay outside the gene matches. This CDR3 spans 14 amino acids. Germline V CDR1 and CDR2: SQVTM, ANQGSEA.

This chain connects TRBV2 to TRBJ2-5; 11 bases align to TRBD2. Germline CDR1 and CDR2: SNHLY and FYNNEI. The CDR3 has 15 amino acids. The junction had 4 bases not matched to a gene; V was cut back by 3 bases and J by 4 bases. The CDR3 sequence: CASSEPLAGGETQYF. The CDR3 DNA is TGTGCCAGCAGTGAGCCTCTAGCGGGAGGAGAGACCCAGTACTTC.

The CDR3 spells CASSTGGGRAVGETQYF. The DNA for the CDR3 is TGTGCCAGCAGCACCGGTGGGGGGAGGGCCGTAGGAGAGACCCAGTACTTC. The V and J genes are TRBV5-4 and TRBJ2-5; TRBD2 agrees at 7 bases. Looked up from germline, CDR1 is SGHNT and CDR2 is YYREEE (reference sequence). The junction had 16 bases not matched to a gene; V was cut back by 4 bases and J by 4 bases. The CDR3 is 17 residues long.

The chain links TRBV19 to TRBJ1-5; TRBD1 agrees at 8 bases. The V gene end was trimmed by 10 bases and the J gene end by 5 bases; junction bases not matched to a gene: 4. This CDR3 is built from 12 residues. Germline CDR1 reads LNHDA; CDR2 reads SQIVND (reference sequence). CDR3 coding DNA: TGTGCCACTGGACAGGGCCATCAGCCCCAGCATTTT. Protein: CATGQGHQPQHF.

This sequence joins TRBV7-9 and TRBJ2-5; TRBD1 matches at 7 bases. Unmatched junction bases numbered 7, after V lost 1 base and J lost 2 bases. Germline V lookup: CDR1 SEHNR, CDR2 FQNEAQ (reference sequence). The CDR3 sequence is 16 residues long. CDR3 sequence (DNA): TGTGCCAGCAGCTTAGGGGTCGGACAGGAACAAGAGACCCAGTACTTC. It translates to CASSLGVGQEQETQYF. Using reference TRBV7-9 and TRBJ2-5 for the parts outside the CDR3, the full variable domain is DTGVSQNPRHKITKRGQNVTFRCDPISEHNRLYWYRQTLGQGPEFLTYFQNEAQLEKSRLLSDRFSAERPKGSFSTLEIQRTEQGDSAMYLCASSLGVGQEQETQYFGPGTRLLVL.

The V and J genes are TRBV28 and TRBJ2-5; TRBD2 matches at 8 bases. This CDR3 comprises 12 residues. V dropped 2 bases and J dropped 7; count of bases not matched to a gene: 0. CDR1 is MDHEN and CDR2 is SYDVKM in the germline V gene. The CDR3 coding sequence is TGTGCCAGCAGTTTAGCGGGAGGGACCCAGTACTTC. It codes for CASSLAGGTQYF. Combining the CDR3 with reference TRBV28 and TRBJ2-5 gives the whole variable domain DVKVTQSSRYLVKRTGEKVFLECVQDMDHENMFWYRQDPGLGLRLIYFSYDVKMKEKGDIPEGYSVSREKKERFSLILESASTNQTSMYLCASSLAGGTQYFGPGTRLLVL.